One and the same sample provided the 30 T cell receptor beta chains below, sequenced in a study of identical twins. TCRdb re-derived calls from the 5' RACE reads in MiXCR, one entry per CDR3 protein. The sample yields about 210,000 distinct CDR3 sequences, roughly a tenth seen once. Sequencing input: memory (CD45RO+) T cells sorted from blood. The receptors here all came from a woman aged 18 to 35 in good health.

This clonotype was seen a few times. This chain connects TRBV6-5 to TRBJ2-2, with TRBD1 as a possible D gene (6 bases). The CDR3 has 16 amino acids. In germline, CDR1 is MNHEY, CDR2 SVGAGI. Trimming stripped 4 bases from V and 5 bases from J, with 17 bases between. The DNA of the CDR3 is TGTGCCAGCAGTTCCCATCAGGGGTGGGGGACCGGGGAGCTGTTTTTT. The encoded protein is CASSSHQGWGTGELFF.

A few counts support this clonotype. The rearrangement links TRBV5-1 to TRBJ1-2, with 8 bases identical to TRBD1. This CDR3 region has 15 residues. Germline loops: CDR1 SGHRS, CDR2 YFSETQ. V dropped 3 bases and J dropped 4; count of bases not matched to a gene: 8. The CDR3 protein is CASSYAGTGFYGYTF. The CDR3 coding sequence is TGCGCCAGCAGCTACGCCGGGACAGGCTTCTATGGCTACACCTTC.

This chain uses TRBV20-1 with TRBJ2-5, with D possibly matching TRBD2 (6 bases). The V gene's germline CDR1 is DFQATT and CDR2 SNEGSKA (reference sequence). The V end was cut by 4 bases, the J end by 1 base, with 10 bases between. The CDR3 loop spans 13 amino acids. The CDR3 reads CSAMYSGQETQYF. CDR3 nucleotide sequence: TGCAGTGCTATGTATAGCGGCCAAGAGACCCAGTACTTC.

The chain is built from TRBV9 and TRBJ2-7; a possible D gene is TRBD2 (6 bases). The CDR3 totals 15 residues. Trimming removed 0 bases from V and 9 bases from J, with 19 bases in between. CDR1 is SGDLS and CDR2 is YYNGEE in the germline V gene. CDR3 DNA sequence: TGTGCCAGCAGCGTAGTGCGGGGAAGGTATTCGAGGCAGTACTTC. It translates to CASSVVRGRYSRQYF.

This chain connects TRBV11-2 to TRBJ1-1; D remains unclear. Between the trimmed V and J ends, which lost 3 bases and 5 bases, there was a span of 10 bases. There are 13 residues in the CDR3. CDR1 and CDR2 from the germline V gene are SGHAT and FQNNGV. CDR3 in amino acids: CASSFALRTEAFF. The CDR3 nucleotides are TGTGCCAGCAGCTTCGCCCTTCGAACTGAAGCTTTCTTT.

This clonotype was seen at least ten times. The rearrangement joins TRBV29-1 to TRBJ1-2; 7 bases are a match to TRBD1. V lost 5 bases and J lost 4; bases outside the gene matches: 7. The germline gives CDR1 SQVTM, CDR2 ANQGSEA. The CDR3 consists of 13 residues. The CDR3 loop is CSVIDREPYGYTF. The CDR3 DNA is TGCAGCGTTATTGACAGGGAGCCCTATGGCTACACCTTC.

This chain joins TRBV11-2 and TRBJ1-2; the D is unclear. The CDR3 loop spans 12 amino acids. Trimming took off 0 bases at V and 8 bases at J, with 7 bases between the two ends. Germline loops: CDR1 SGHAT, CDR2 FQNNGV. CDR3 amino acids: CASSLEYRGYTF. The CDR3 bases are TGTGCCAGCAGCTTAGAGTACCGGGGCTACACCTTC.

This clonotype was found a few times. This chain connects TRBV18 to TRBJ2-1; D is unclear. This CDR3 is 15 amino acids long. Looked up from germline, CDR1 is KGHSH and CDR2 is LQKENI. Deletions cut 0 bases from V and 5 bases from J, with 11 bases between. CDR3 sequence: CASSPPRRVDNEQFF. DNA for the CDR3: TGTGCCAGCTCACCACCGAGACGGGTGGACAATGAGCAGTTCTTC.

The rearrangement links TRBV6-5 to TRBJ2-4, with 8 bases that match TRBD1. Germline trimming cut 4 bases from V and 7 bases from J; bases unmatched to any gene: 12. Germline V gives CDR1 MNHEY, CDR2 SVGAGI. The CDR3 extends over 16 amino acids. CDR3 sequence reads: CASSSRAGQGANIQYF. DNA for the CDR3: TGTGCCAGCAGTTCAAGAGCCGGGCAGGGGGCTAACATTCAGTACTTC.

This clonotype occurred many times. The chain joins TRBV7-3 to TRBJ2-5; weak D call: TRBD2 (5 bases). The CDR3 sequence is 13 residues long. The V and J ends lost 3 bases and 4 bases respectively, with 9 bases between them. Germline CDR1 and CDR2: SGHTA and FQGTGA. The CDR3 protein is CASSLGARETQYF. The CDR3 DNA sequence: TGTGCCAGCAGCTTGGGAGCGCGAGAGACCCAGTACTTC.

CDR3 in amino acids: CASSIADQRHTEAFF. DNA for the CDR3: TGTGCCAGTAGTATCGCGGACCAGCGGCACACTGAAGCTTTCTTT. V usage is TRBV19 and J usage is TRBJ1-1, with no clear D. V gave up 3 bases and J gave up 3 bases, with 14 bases separating them. The CDR3 has 15 amino acids. Per the germline V gene, CDR1 is LNHDA and CDR2 is SQIVND (reference sequence).

This clonotype occurred many times. This sequence joins TRBV7-2 and TRBJ2-7; maybe TRBD1 (5 bases). There are 13 residues in the CDR3. V lost 5 bases to trimming and J lost 8 bases, with 16 bases between them. Germline values: CDR1 SGHTA, CDR2 FQGNSA. The CDR3 DNA reads as TGTGCCAGCAGCCCTCAAGGTCGACAGAAGCAGTACTTC. This translates into CASSPQGRQKQYF. Full variable domain (rest looked up from reference TRBV7-2 and TRBJ2-7): GAGVSQSPSNKVTEKGKDVELRCDPISGHTALYWYRQSLGQGLEFLIYFQGNSAPDKSGLPSDRFSAERTGGSVSTLTIQRTQQEDSAVYLCASSPQGRQKQYFGPGTRLTVT.

The rearrangement links TRBV9 to TRBJ2-7; 7 nucleotides align to TRBD1. The CDR3 is 14 amino acids. Germline CDR1 SGDLS, CDR2 YYNGEE. Trimming removed 0 bases from V and 6 bases from J; junction bases left unmatched: 6. CDR3 sequence: CASSVERTGAEQYF. As DNA, the CDR3 is TGTGCCAGCAGCGTAGAGAGAACAGGGGCCGAGCAGTACTTC.

This sequence joins TRBV7-2 and TRBJ2-7; 12 positions agree with TRBD2. The CDR3 consists of 16 residues. CDR1 and CDR2 (germline): SGHTA, FQGNSA. Losses at the gene ends were 0 bases for V and 8 bases for J; bases not matched to a gene: 8. The CDR3 DNA reads as TGTGCCAGCAGCTTAGCTGGCCTAGCGGGAGGGACAAAGCAGTACTTC. This encodes CASSLAGLAGGTKQYF.

This clonotype came up a few times. The chain employs TRBV12-3 or TRBV12-4 and TRBJ2-1; possibly TRBD1 for D (6 bases). The CDR3 contains 16 residues. Deletions cut 5 bases from V and 1 base from J, with 15 bases between. CDR3 sequence: CASSDRGGRSYNEQFF. In DNA form, the CDR3 reads TGTGCCAGCAGTGATAGAGGGGGAAGATCCTACAATGAGCAGTTCTTC.

V gene TRBV4-3 combines with J gene TRBJ2-1, with a tentative D call TRBD2 (6 bases). The CDR3 length is 16 residues. Trimming left V 0 bases short and J 6 bases short, with 15 bases between. Germline V gene data show CDR1 as LGHNA and CDR2 as YSLEER. The DNA of the CDR3 is TGCGCCAGCAGCCAAGATCGGGCAGGGAGGATCAATGAGCAGTTCTTC. Amino acid sequence: CASSQDRAGRINEQFF.

This clonotype has more than one count but fewer than ten. This sequence joins TRBV20-1 and TRBJ2-1, with TRBD2 identical over 9 bases. This CDR3 has 17 amino acids. Looked up from germline, CDR1 is DFQATT and CDR2 is SNEGSKA (reference sequence). V shed 2 bases, J shed 4 bases, and the junction held 12 bases outside the gene matches. This CDR3 is CSARPISSGRIYNEQFF. The CDR3 nucleotides are TGCAGTGCTAGACCGATATCCAGCGGGAGGATTTACAATGAGCAGTTCTTC.

The chain recombines TRBV6-1 with TRBJ1-2; 9 positions match TRBD1. Germline assignment: CDR1 MNHNS and CDR2 SASEGT. The CDR3 is made up of 13 amino acids. The ends lost 6 bases at V and 8 bases at J; junction bases unmatched: 7. The CDR3: CASRGTGKRGYTF. The CDR3 DNA reads as TGTGCCAGCAGGGGGACAGGGAAGAGAGGCTACACCTTC.

In this sample, this clonotype turned up many times. The CDR3 is CASSFGNTEAFF. In DNA, the CDR3 is TGTGCCAGCAGCTTTGGGAACACTGAAGCTTTCTTT. The genes are TRBV5-5 and TRBJ1-1; no firm D call. CDR1 and CDR2 from the germline V gene are SGHKS and YYEKEE (reference sequence). Trimming removed 2 bases at V and 1 base at J, with 3 bases between. The CDR3 consists of 12 residues.

This clonotype has a handful of counts. The chain links TRBV5-1 to TRBJ1-1, with 8 bases that match TRBD1. V was clipped by 0 bases and J by 4 bases; unmatched bases: 8. Germline V gene data show CDR1 as SGHRS and CDR2 as YFSETQ. The CDR3 length is 16 residues. CDR3 DNA: TGCGCCAGCAGCTTGGCGTTGACAGGGGCTCCCACTGAAGCTTTCTTT. Protein product: CASSLALTGAPTEAFF.

This clonotype was seen more than once but under ten times. The rearrangement joins TRBV29-1 to TRBJ2-1; the match to TRBD2 covers 11 bases. The V segment lost 6 bases and the J segment 0 bases; nucleotides outside the gene matches: 10. CDR1 and CDR2 from the germline V gene are SQVTM and ANQGSEA. There are 17 residues in the CDR3. This CDR3 is CSVLGTSGKSSYNEQFF. CDR3 bases: TGCAGCGTGCTCGGGACTAGCGGAAAATCCTCCTACAATGAGCAGTTCTTC.

This clonotype showed up many times. The chain is built from TRBV4-2 and TRBJ2-6; no reliable D call. V was cut by 0 bases and J by 2 bases, with 8 bases left in between. The CDR3 spans 16 residues. Germline CDR1 and CDR2: LGHNA and YNFKEQ. The CDR3 nucleotides are TGTGCCAGCAGCCAAGATATGGGGACTGGGGCCAACGTCCTGACTTTC. Protein sequence: CASSQDMGTGANVLTF.

This clonotype occurred many times. The CDR3 DNA follows: TGTGCCAGCAGCTTAGGATCGACCTATGGCTACACCTTC. This translates into CASSLGSTYGYTF. The chain joins TRBV7-2 to TRBJ1-2, with D unresolved. This CDR3 region has 13 residues. Germline V gene sequence: CDR1 SGHTA, CDR2 FQGNSA. V was shortened by 1 base and J by 4 bases, with 7 bases between the two germline ends. The variable domain in full, with the rest retrieved from reference TRBV7-2 and TRBJ1-2, is GAGVSQSPSNKVTEKGKDVELRCDPISGHTALYWYRQSLGQGLEFLIYFQGNSAPDKSGLPSDRFSAERTGGSVSTLTIQRTQQEDSAVYLCASSLGSTYGYTFGSGTRLTVV.

The sample holds many counts of this clonotype. The chain combines TRBV7-8 with TRBJ2-3, with TRBD2 identical over 12 bases. V dropped 5 bases and J dropped 2; count of bases not matched to a gene: 11. Germline CDR1 is SGHVS and CDR2 is FQNEAQ. The CDR3 is 18 amino acids. The CDR3 loop reads CASSARPTSGGPTDTQYF. The CDR3 DNA follows: TGTGCCAGCAGCGCACGGCCGACTAGCGGGGGACCCACAGATACGCAGTATTTT.

This clonotype was recorded at least ten times. The chain combines TRBV5-6 with TRBJ1-2; 8 bases fit TRBD1. The CDR3 contains 14 residues. The V segment lost 7 bases and the J segment 4 bases; nucleotides outside the gene matches: 9. Germline V gene data show CDR1 as SGHDT and CDR2 as YYEEEE. CDR3 coding DNA: TGTGCCAGCTTCTACCCGGGACAGGCCTATGGCTACACCTTC. This sequence encodes CASFYPGQAYGYTF.

This clonotype appeared many times. The CDR3 DNA follows: TGCAGCGTTGTTACAACCACCTCCTACGAGCAGTACTTC. Protein sequence: CSVVTTTSYEQYF. The J gene is TRBJ2-7, the V gene TRBV29-1; D is unclear. V lost 4 bases and J 0 bases, leaving 10 bases between the germline ends. The CDR3 totals 13 residues. The germline gives CDR1 SQVTM, CDR2 ANQGSEA.

The table lists this clonotype with a few counts. V is TRBV6-5 and J is TRBJ1-2; D is ambiguous. CDR1 MNHEY and CDR2 SVGAGI come from the germline V gene. The CDR3 totals 14 residues. V lost 0 bases to trimming and J lost 7 bases, with 12 bases between them. The CDR3 DNA sequence: TGTGCCAGCAGTTACTCGAAATGGAGGGCTGGCTACACCTTC. Translating gives CASSYSKWRAGYTF.

This clonotype was found a few times. The J gene is TRBJ2-1, the V gene TRBV18, with D possibly being TRBD2 (6 bases). The CDR3 is 14 amino acids. CDR1 is KGHSH, CDR2 LQKENI, per germline. V lost 4 bases, J lost 4 bases, and 11 bases lay in between. The CDR3 here is CASSLIAEYNEQFF. The CDR3 nucleotides read TGTGCCAGCTCACTCATAGCGGAGTACAATGAGCAGTTCTTC.

This clonotype has more than one count but fewer than ten. V gene TRBV5-4 combines with J gene TRBJ1-1, with 9 bases aligning to TRBD1. The germline CDR1 and CDR2 sequences are SGHNT and YYREEE (reference sequence). The trim removed 5 bases at V and 4 bases at J, leaving 15 bases unmatched. There are 17 residues in the CDR3. CDR3 bases: TGTGCCAGCAGACCGAGGACAGGGGCATCCTACGGCACTGAAGCTTTCTTT. Translating gives CASRPRTGASYGTEAFF.

Only a few counts were recorded for this clonotype. This sequence joins TRBV9 and TRBJ1-6; D not certain. With 0 bases removed from V and 6 bases from J, the gap between germline ends came to 7 bases. The CDR3 length is 14 residues. Per the germline V gene, CDR1 is SGDLS and CDR2 is YYNGEE. DNA for the CDR3: TGTGCCAGCAGCGTAGCCATGACTAATTCACCCCTCCACTTT. Amino acids: CASSVAMTNSPLHF.